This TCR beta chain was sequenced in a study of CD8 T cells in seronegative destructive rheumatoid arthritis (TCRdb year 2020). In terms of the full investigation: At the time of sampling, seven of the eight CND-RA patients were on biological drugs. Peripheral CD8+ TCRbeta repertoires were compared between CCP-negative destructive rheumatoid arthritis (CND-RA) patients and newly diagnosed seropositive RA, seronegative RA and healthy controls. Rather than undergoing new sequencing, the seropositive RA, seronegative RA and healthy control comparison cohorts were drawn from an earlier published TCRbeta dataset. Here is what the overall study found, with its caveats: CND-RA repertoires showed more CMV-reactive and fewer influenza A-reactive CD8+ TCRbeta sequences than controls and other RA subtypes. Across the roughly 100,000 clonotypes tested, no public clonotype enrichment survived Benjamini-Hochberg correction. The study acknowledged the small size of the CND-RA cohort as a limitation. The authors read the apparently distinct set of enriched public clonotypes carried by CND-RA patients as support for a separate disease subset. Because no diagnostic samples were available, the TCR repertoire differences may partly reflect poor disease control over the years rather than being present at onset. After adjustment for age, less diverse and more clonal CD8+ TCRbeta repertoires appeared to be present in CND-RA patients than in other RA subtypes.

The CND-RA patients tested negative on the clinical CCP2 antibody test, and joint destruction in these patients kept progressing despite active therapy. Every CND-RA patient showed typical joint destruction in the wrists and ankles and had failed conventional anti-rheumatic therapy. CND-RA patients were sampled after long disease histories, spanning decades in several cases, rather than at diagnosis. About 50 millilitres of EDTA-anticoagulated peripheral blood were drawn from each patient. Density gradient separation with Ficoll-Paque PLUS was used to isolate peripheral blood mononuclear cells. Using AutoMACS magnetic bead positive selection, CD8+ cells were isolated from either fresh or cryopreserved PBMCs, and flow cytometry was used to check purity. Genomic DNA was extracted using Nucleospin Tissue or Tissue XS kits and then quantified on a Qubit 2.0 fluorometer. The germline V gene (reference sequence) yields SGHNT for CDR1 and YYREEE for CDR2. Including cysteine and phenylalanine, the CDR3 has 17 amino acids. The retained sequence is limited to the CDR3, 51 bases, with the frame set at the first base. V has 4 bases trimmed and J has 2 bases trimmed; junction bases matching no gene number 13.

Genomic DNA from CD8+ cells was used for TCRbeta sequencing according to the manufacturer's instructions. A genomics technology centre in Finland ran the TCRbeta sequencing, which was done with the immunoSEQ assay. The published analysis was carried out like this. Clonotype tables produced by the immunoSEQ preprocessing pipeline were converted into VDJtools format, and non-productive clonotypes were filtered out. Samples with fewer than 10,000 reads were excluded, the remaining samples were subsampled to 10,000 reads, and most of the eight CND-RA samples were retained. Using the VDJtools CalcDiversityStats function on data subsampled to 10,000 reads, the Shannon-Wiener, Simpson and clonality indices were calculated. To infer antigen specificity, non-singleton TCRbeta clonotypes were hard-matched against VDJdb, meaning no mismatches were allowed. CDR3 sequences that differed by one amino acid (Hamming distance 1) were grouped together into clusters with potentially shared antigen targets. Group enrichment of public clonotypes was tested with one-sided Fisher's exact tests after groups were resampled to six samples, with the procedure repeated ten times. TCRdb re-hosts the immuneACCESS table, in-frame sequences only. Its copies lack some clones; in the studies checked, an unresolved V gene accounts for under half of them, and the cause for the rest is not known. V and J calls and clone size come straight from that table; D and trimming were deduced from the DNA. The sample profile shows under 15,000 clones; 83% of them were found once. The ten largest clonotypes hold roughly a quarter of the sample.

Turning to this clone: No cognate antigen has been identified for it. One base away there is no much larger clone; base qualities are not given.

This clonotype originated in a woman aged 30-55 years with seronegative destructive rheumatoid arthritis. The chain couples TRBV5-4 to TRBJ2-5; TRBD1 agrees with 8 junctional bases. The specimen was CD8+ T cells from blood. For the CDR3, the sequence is CASSSRGPQVFQETQYF. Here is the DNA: TGTGCCAGCAGCAGCAGGGGGCCCCAAGTTTTTCAAGAGACCCAGTACTTC.